The clone carrying this T cell receptor beta chain came up a few times. Its antigen is undetermined. Germline assignment: CDR1 SGHTA and CDR2 FQGNSA. The CDR3 consists of 15 residues. V lost 4 bases and J 6 bases, leaving 13 bases between the germline ends. TCRdb passed the 5' RACE reads through MiXCR, listing each CDR3 protein once. This sample has approximately 120,000 distinct CDR3 sequences, with 6% to 8% found just once. This entry comes from a study of T cells after yellow fever vaccination. Study information: Fractions containing few cells were prepared with SMART-Seq v4 Ultra Low Input.

Findings of the study overall: It was a small share of clonotypes that appeared in both CD4 and CD8 compartments. Clones that expanded after primary vaccination mostly reappeared after the booster (just over 95% CD4, around 87% CD8).

The chain has TRBV7-2 and TRBJ1-6; tentative D call: TRBD1 (6 bases). Here the sequenced sample was CD4+ T cells sorted from PBMCs, taken around 10 days after the first yellow fever vaccination. This TCR was sampled from a man between 18 and 35 years old who received the YFV17D yellow fever vaccine. In DNA form, the CDR3 reads TGTGCCAGCAGCTCTCAGGGGACCCTTAATTCACCCCTCCACTTT. Translated: CASSSQGTLNSPLHF.